This TCR beta chain was identified in a study of beta chain features in type 1 diabetes. Losses at the gene ends were 6 bases for V and 0 bases for J; bases not matched to a gene: 7. Germline V gene lookup returns CDR1 SQVTM and CDR2 ANQGSEA. This CDR3 region has 15 residues. Every participating donor gave one draw, a heparinised blood sample averaging around 120 mL. Isolation of CD4+ naive, central memory, regulatory and stem cell-like memory cells was achieved by sorting via CD45RO/CCR7/CD25/CD127/CD95/CD27. Sort purity for all populations was recorded as exceeding 98%. Study-level findings and limits: There was a moderate but significant shortening of TCRB CDR3s in all four CD4+ subsets of Type 1 diabetes patients. A potential PCR bias toward shorter templates would be equal in patient and control samples.

This clone was seen a handful of times. Its target is not known. Expressed TCRB transcripts were sequenced because the isolated RNA had all been reverse transcribed beforehand. Clones were read by immunoSEQ multiplex PCR, and TCRdb kept only the in-frame ones, dropping some. The sample lists some 160,000 clones; approximately 9.1% were seen once. This receptor was obtained from a woman aged 25 to 45 with type 1 diabetes. The V and J genes are TRBV29-1 and TRBJ2-1; 8 bases are a match to TRBD1. The sequencing input was central memory CD4+ T cells from blood. The CDR3 region is CSVSRQGSSYNEQFF. The CDR3 DNA sequence: TGCAGCGTCTCCCGACAGGGGAGCTCCTACAATGAGCAGTTCTTC.